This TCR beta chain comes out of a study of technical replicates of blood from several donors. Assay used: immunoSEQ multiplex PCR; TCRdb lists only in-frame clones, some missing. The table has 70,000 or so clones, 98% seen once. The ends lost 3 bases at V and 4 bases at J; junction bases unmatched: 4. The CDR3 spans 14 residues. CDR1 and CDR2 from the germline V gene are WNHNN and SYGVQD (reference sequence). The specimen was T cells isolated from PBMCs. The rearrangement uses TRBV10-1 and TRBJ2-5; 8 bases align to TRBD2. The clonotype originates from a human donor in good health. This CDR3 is CASSEAGASETQYF. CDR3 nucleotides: TGCGCCAGCAGTGAAGCGGGAGCATCAGAGACCCAGTACTTC.